The rows below give T cell receptor beta chains drawn from one sample of a study of blood T cell repertoires in COVID-19. The assay was immunoSEQ multiplex PCR, and TCRdb's table has in-frame clones only and misses some. The sample contains about 170,000 clones, 92% of which appear only once. Sequenced input: peripheral blood. The source of these receptors is a man in his thirties or forties with COVID-19, enrolled during active disease. CDR3s include the opening cysteine and the closing phenylalanine or tryptophan. D genes are given only for firm matches. Some rows mark clone size as missing; the rest say once, few, many or name a class of expanded clone.

TRBV7-2,NA,NA,TRBJ2-5,CASSLARARETQYF,TGTGCCAGCAGCTTAGCCAGGGCGAGGGAGACCCAGTACTTC
TRBV18,NA,NA,TRBJ1-1,CASSPPHSAEAFF,TGTGCCAGCTCACCTCCCCACTCGGCTGAAGCTTTCTTT
TRBV24-1,NA,once,TRBJ2-5,CATSDLAESPREETQYF,TGTGCCACCAGTGATTTGGCGGAGAGCCCGAGAGAGGAGACCCAGTACTTC
TRBV7-8,TRBD2,NA,TRBJ2-1,CASSLRGGPAREQFF,TGTGCCAGCAGCTTAAGGGGAGGGCCAGCACGGGAGCAGTTCTTC
TRBV7-3,NA,NA,TRBJ1-1,CASGQQGTTEAFF,TGTGCCAGCGGCCAACAGGGTACCACTGAAGCTTTCTTT
TRBV7-2,TRBD1,NA,TRBJ1-1,CASSAGQGRTEAFF,TGTGCCAGCAGCGCCGGACAGGGGCGGACTGAAGCTTTCTTT
TRBV12-3/TRBV12-4,NA,NA,TRBJ1-1,CASSFRAGDKAFF,TGTGCCAGCAGTTTTCGGGCGGGGGATAAAGCTTTCTTT
TRBV3-1/TRBV3-2,TRBD2,NA,TRBJ2-1,CASSQDEDFWAGVGPNEQFF,TGTGCCAGCAGCCAAGATGAGGACTTTTGGGCGGGAGTGGGGCCCAATGAGCAGTTCTTC
TRBV10-1,NA,NA,TRBJ1-2,CASSEERQPSGYGYTF,TGCGCCAGCAGTGAGGAGAGACAGCCATCGGGCTATGGCTACACCTTC
TRBV6-5,NA,NA,TRBJ2-1,CASTPSGNSYNEQFF,TGTGCCAGCACTCCCTCGGGGAACTCCTACAATGAGCAGTTCTTC
TRBV5-4,NA,NA,TRBJ1-5,CASSQDRAINQPQHF,TGTGCCAGCAGCCAAGACAGAGCCATCAATCAGCCCCAGCATTTT
TRBV29-1,NA,NA,TRBJ1-2,CSVDNPNYGYTF,TGCAGCGTTGACAATCCTAACTATGGCTACACCTTC
TRBV7-9,TRBD1,NA,TRBJ2-5,CASSLPRTGEIETQYF,TGTGCCAGCAGCTTACCCCGGACAGGGGAGATTGAGACCCAGTACTTC
TRBV19,NA,NA,TRBJ1-5,CASSILGQGNQPQHF,TGTGCCAGTAGTATCTTGGGCCAAGGCAATCAGCCCCAGCATTTT
TRBV11-1,TRBD2,NA,TRBJ2-1,CASSLSSGSSYNEQFF,TGTGCCAGCAGCCTATCTAGCGGGAGCTCCTACAATGAGCAGTTCTTC
TRBV19,NA,NA,TRBJ1-6,CASKEYRRGVYNSPLHF,TGTGCCAGTAAAGAGTATCGACGCGGGGTTTACAATTCACCCCTCCACTTT
TRBV12-3/TRBV12-4,TRBD1,NA,TRBJ2-7,CASSLVGQGEQYF,TGTGCCAGCAGTTTAGTGGGACAGGGAGAGCAGTACTTC
TRBV19,NA,NA,TRBJ1-3,CASSMEGQNLLSGNTIYF,TGTGCCAGTAGTATGGAAGGACAGAATCTATTGTCTGGAAACACCATATATTTT
TRBV2,TRBD2,NA,TRBJ2-1,CASSPPSGRRNEQFF,TGTGCCAGCAGCCCTCCTAGCGGGAGAAGGAATGAGCAGTTCTTC
TRBV5-1,TRBD1,NA,TRBJ1-1,CASSLWTGLGGGNTEAFF,TGCGCCAGCAGCTTATGGACAGGGTTGGGTGGTGGGAACACTGAAGCTTTCTTT
TRBV4-3,TRBD2,NA,TRBJ2-3,CASSQEEVAGGGDTQYF,TGCGCCAGCAGCCAAGAGGAGGTAGCGGGAGGCGGGGATACGCAGTATTTT
TRBV3-1/TRBV3-2,TRBD1,once,TRBJ1-3,CASSPPWQGAFGNTIYF,TGTGCCAGCAGCCCTCCGTGGCAGGGGGCTTTTGGAAACACCATATATTTT
TRBV10-3,TRBD1,NA,TRBJ2-7,CAIREGTGGAAGVSEQYF,TGTGCCATCAGGGAAGGGACAGGGGGCGCGGCGGGAGTGAGCGAGCAGTACTTC
TRBV19,TRBD1,NA,TRBJ1-4,CASSIPQGASGEKLFF,TGTGCCAGTAGTATCCCGCAGGGGGCTTCCGGTGAAAAACTGTTTTTT
TRBV6-5,NA,NA,TRBJ2-5,CASSYSNEGLETQYF,TGTGCCAGCAGTTACTCGAACGAGGGTTTGGAGACCCAGTACTTC
TRBV9,NA,NA,TRBJ1-5,CASSVDLGAGQPQHF,TGTGCCAGCAGCGTAGATTTGGGGGCAGGTCAGCCCCAGCATTTT